A single T cell receptor beta chain is shown here with its context. The sample is drawn from a study of blood T cell repertoires in COVID-19. At the level of the study: The samples span acute and convalescent COVID-19 from the United States, Italy and Spain. Nucleic acid was either cDNA or gDNA, and it came from T cells, B-cell-depleted T cells, or PBMCs.

Clones were read by immunoSEQ multiplex PCR, and TCRdb kept only the in-frame ones, dropping some. The sample records fewer than 450,000 clones, about nine tenths being singletons. Trimming shortened V by 5 bases and J by 6 bases, and 8 bases separated the two germline ends. This CDR3 contains 11 residues. The sequenced sample was peripheral blood. V and J are TRBV12-3 or TRBV12-4 and TRBJ2-7, with unresolved D. This TCR was sampled from a woman aged 50 to 65 with COVID-19, enrolled during active disease. The CDR3 DNA reads as TGTGCCAGCAGTATCTCTACCGAGCAGTACTTC. Its translation is CASSISTEQYF.